Each of the 30 T cell receptor beta chains below was sequenced from the same sample in a study of regulatory T cells in long-lasting Graves disease. Stated time point: newly diagnosed GD, antithyroid drugs for less than 3 months. Following extraction of RNA from PBMCs, that RNA was used to make the TCR library. Construction of the TCR beta libraries employed iRepertoire HTBI primers in conjunction with Arm-PCR of CDR3 regions. Via MiXCR, TCRdb re-called the multiplex PCR reads, giving one row per CDR3 protein. The repertoire holds around 230,000 distinct CDR3 sequences, with around 19% as singletons. Sequencing was performed on peripheral blood mononuclear cells (PBMCs), taken at new diagnosis, from a patient treated with antithyroid drugs. These receptors were collected from a female donor with Graves disease.

This clonotype was counted at least ten times. The chain combines TRBV10-3 with TRBJ2-1; 12 positions agree with TRBD2. Trimming removed 0 bases from V and 7 bases from J; junction bases left unmatched: 4. The CDR3 loop spans 16 amino acids. The germline CDR1 and CDR2 sequences are ENHRY and SYGVKD. The CDR3 nucleotides are TGTGCCATCAGTGAGTCGACTAGCGGGAGTAGTAATGAGCAGTTCTTC. This codes for CAISESTSGSSNEQFF.

This clonotype was detected only a few times. One end of the junction is discordant with germline, which a read error may explain. The chain links TRBV10-3 to TRBJ2-7; D may match TRBD1 or TRBD2 (5 bases each). Germline V lookup: CDR1 ENHRY, CDR2 SYGVKD. There are 15 residues in the CDR3. CDR3 region: CAVRTGGRGPYEQYF. Here the CDR3 DNA reads TGTGCCGTCAGAACAGGCGGACGAGGGCCCTACGAGCAGTACTTC.

This clonotype has ten or more counts. This chain connects TRBV6-2 or TRBV6-3 to TRBJ1-2; D unclear. The V gene lost 0 bases and the J gene lost 8 bases, with 10 bases spanning the gap. The CDR3 totals 13 residues. CDR1 is MNHEY and CDR2 is SVGEGT in the germline V gene. CDR3 residues: CASSYSSGSGYTF. Here the CDR3 DNA reads TGTGCCAGCAGTTACTCGAGCGGGAGCGGCTACACCTTC.

The rearrangement links TRBV24-1 to TRBJ2-3; 12 nucleotides line up with TRBD2. CDR3 size: 15 residues. Germline CDR1 is KGHDR and CDR2 is SFDVKD. J lost 4 bases, V lost 4 bases, and 2 bases had no gene match. The CDR3 sequence: CATSDGLAGSDTQYF. Written as DNA, the CDR3 is TGTGCCACCAGTGACGGACTAGCGGGATCAGATACGCAGTATTTT.

There are a few counts of this clonotype. The chain carries TRBV7-8 and TRBJ1-5; TRBD1 agrees at 9 bases. J was trimmed by 7 bases and V by 6 bases; bases with no gene match: 4. The CDR3 is 13 residues long. CDR1 is SGHVS and CDR2 is FQNEAQ in the germline V gene. CDR3: CASRATGGQPQHF. The DNA of the CDR3 is TGTGCCAGCAGAGCGACAGGGGGACAGCCCCAGCATTTT.

In this sample, this clonotype turned up many times. The rearrangement uses TRBV19 and TRBJ1-6; tentatively, D is TRBD1 (5 bases). Trimming took off 3 bases at V and 4 bases at J, with 10 bases between the two ends. Germline V gene sequence: CDR1 LNHDA, CDR2 SQIVND (reference sequence). This CDR3 contains 15 residues. This CDR3 reads CASSITSGYNSPLHF. DNA for the CDR3: TGTGCCAGTAGTATTACGTCAGGGTATAATTCACCCCTCCACTTT. The whole variable domain, filled in from reference TRBV19 and TRBJ1-6, reads DGGITQSPKYLFRKEGQNVTLSCEQNLNHDAMYWYRQDPGQGLRLIYYSQIVNDFQKGDIAEGYSVSREKKESFPLTVTSAQKNPTAFYLCASSITSGYNSPLHFGNGTRLTVT.

This clonotype was observed many times. The rearrangement links TRBV20-1 to TRBJ1-5; D remains ambiguous. This CDR3 has 13 amino acids. Germline V gives CDR1 DFQATT, CDR2 SNEGSKA (reference sequence). V lost 1 base and J lost 5, with 9 bases in between. The CDR3 DNA reads as TGCAGTGCTAGAGCAACCGGGTATCAGCCCCAGCATTTT. Translating gives CSARATGYQPQHF.

Turning to this clonotype: A far larger clone is just one base off, so this is likely a read error. The V gene is TRBV7-9, the J gene TRBJ1-6; TRBD1 matches 10 bases. The CDR3 extends over 14 amino acids. J lost 8 bases, V lost 6 bases, and 4 bases had no gene match. The germline V gene has CDR1 SEHNR and CDR2 FQNEAQ (reference sequence). The CDR3 bases are TGTGCCAGCAGTGGGGACAGGGGAGATTCACCCCTCCACTTT. Residues: CASSGDRGDSPLHF.

The J gene is TRBJ1-2, the V gene TRBV27, with a possible D match to TRBD1 (6 bases). The CDR3 is made up of 14 amino acids. CDR1 and CDR2 from the germline V gene are MNHEY and SMNVEV (reference sequence). V was shortened by 5 bases and J by 8 bases, with 18 bases between the two germline ends. Here the CDR3 DNA reads TGTGCCAGCAGTAAACGGACAGAGGTGGGGGGCTACACCTTC. It codes for CASSKRTEVGGYTF.

This clonotype was detected only a few times. A far larger clone is one nucleotide away, so this likely arose from a read error. The CDR3 does not close with the conserved phenylalanine or tryptophan, likely indicating a read error. It is unclear where the CDR3 begins or ends on the DNA, so no DNA is shown, and the CDR3 is as TCRdb lists it. V gene TRBV11-2 combines with J gene TRBJ2-3; the D call of TRBD1 is as the table states it, not checked on the DNA. Germline values: CDR1 SGHAT, CDR2 FQNNGV. The CDR3 sequence runs 16 residues, both termini included. The CDR3 reads CASSLDGTGGWDEQYL.

V gene TRBV29-1 combines with J gene TRBJ1-1, with a possible D match to TRBD1 (5 bases). Germline V gene sequence: CDR1 SQVTM, CDR2 ANQGSEA. The CDR3 is 13 amino acids. V shed 4 bases and J shed 3 bases, with 12 bases lying between them. For the CDR3, the DNA is TGCAGCGTTGCCAGGGCGAGGGACACTGAAGCTTTCTTT. Protein sequence: CSVARARDTEAFF.

This clonotype has ten or more counts. CDR3 DNA sequence: TGTGCCAGCACCCGGACTAGCGGAGGGGGGCAGTACTTC. It encodes CASTRTSGGGQYF. The rearrangement links TRBV7-2 to TRBJ2-7, with TRBD2 identical over 10 bases. The CDR3 runs 13 residues. The germline V gene encodes CDR1 SGHTA and CDR2 FQGNSA. Unmatched junction bases numbered 9, after V lost 7 bases and J lost 9 bases.

This clonotype occurred many times. Here the CDR3 DNA reads TGTGCCAGCAGCTTACGGCCGGCGGGTAATTCACCCCTCCACTTT. Amino acid sequence: CASSLRPAGNSPLHF. The genes are TRBV11-2 and TRBJ1-6; no clear D. The germline V and J ends were trimmed by 2 bases and 6 bases, with 11 bases remaining between them. Germline loops: CDR1 SGHAT, CDR2 FQNNGV. The CDR3 runs 15 residues.

The sample holds many counts of this clonotype. This rearrangement joins TRBV11-2 to TRBJ2-2, with D hard to call. The CDR3 sequence is 14 residues long. Trimming pared 5 bases from V and 4 bases from J, leaving 11 bases between. The V gene's germline CDR1 is SGHAT and CDR2 FQNNGV. CDR3 loop: CASSRFRSTGELFF. The CDR3 coding sequence is TGTGCCAGCAGCCGCTTCCGATCCACCGGGGAGCTGTTTTTT. Supplemented by reference TRBV11-2 and TRBJ2-2, the full variable domain reads EAGVAQSPRYKIIEKRQSVAFWCNPISGHATLYWYQQILGQGPKLLIQFQNNGVVDDSQLPKDRFSAERLKGVDSTLKIQPAKLEDSAVYLCASSRFRSTGELFFGEGSRLTVL.

This clonotype was recorded at least ten times. The gene calls are TRBV18 and TRBJ2-1; perhaps TRBD1 as D (6 bases). Trimming took off 2 bases at V and 6 bases at J, with 14 bases between the two ends. The CDR3 has 15 amino acids. Germline CDR1 KGHSH, CDR2 LQKENI. CDR3 sequence: CASSPSMAGVNEQFF. The CDR3 nucleotides are TGTGCCAGCTCACCATCAATGGCAGGGGTCAATGAGCAGTTCTTC.

In this sample, this clonotype turned up many times. V and J are TRBV9 and TRBJ2-3; D might be TRBD2 (7 bases). Looked up from germline, CDR1 is SGDLS and CDR2 is YYNGEE. This CDR3 has 15 amino acids. The germline V and J ends were trimmed by 3 bases and 4 bases, with 15 bases remaining between them. Here the CDR3 reads CASSEQWGGADTQYF. The CDR3, as DNA: TGTGCCAGCAGCGAGCAATGGGGGGGCGCAGATACGCAGTATTTT.

The table lists this clonotype with many counts. The V gene is TRBV24-1, the J gene TRBJ2-1, with D possibly TRBD1 on 6 matching bases. Germline V gene lookup returns CDR1 KGHDR and CDR2 SFDVKD. This CDR3 region has 16 residues. V lost 10 bases and J 2 bases, leaving 20 bases between the germline ends. The CDR3, as DNA: TGTGCCACAGGGGACAAATCGGTGCGCACCTACAATGAGCAGTTCTTC. It encodes CATGDKSVRTYNEQFF.

The chain is built from TRBV6-5 and TRBJ1-2; 9 positions match TRBD1. The ends lost 2 bases at V and 7 bases at J; junction bases unmatched: 5. Germline loops: CDR1 MNHEY, CDR2 SVGAGI. The CDR3 consists of 14 residues. Written as DNA, the CDR3 is TGTGCCAGCAGTTACGGGACAGGGCTTAGTGGCTACACCTTC. Translated, it gives CASSYGTGLSGYTF.

This clonotype occurred a few times. The V call is TRBV4-3, the J call TRBJ2-3, with D perhaps TRBD2 (6 bases). Germline CDR1 reads LGHNA; CDR2 reads YSLEER. Deletions cut 0 bases from V and 8 bases from J, with 12 bases between. The CDR3 is 14 residues long. CDR3 DNA: TGCGCCAGCAGCCAAGAACGAAACGGGGGTACGCAGTATTTT. Translation: CASSQERNGGTQYF.

This clonotype was detected many times. The chain joins TRBV15 to TRBJ1-1; D gene uncertain. V dropped 0 bases and J dropped 8 bases, with 10 bases sitting between them. The CDR3 extends over 13 amino acids. Germline V CDR1 and CDR2: LNHNV, YYDKDF (reference sequence). Here the CDR3 reads CATSRDSRDEAFF. CDR3 nucleotide sequence: TGTGCCACCAGCAGAGATTCTCGTGACGAAGCTTTCTTT. The full variable domain, in which reference TRBV15 and TRBJ1-1 provide the parts outside the CDR3, is DAMVIQNPRYQVTQFGKPVTLSCSQTLNHNVMYWYQQKSSQAPKLLFHYYDKDFNNEADTPDNFQSRRPNTSFCFLDIRSPGLGDTAMYLCATSRDSRDEAFFGQGTRLTVV.

This rearrangement joins TRBV5-1 to TRBJ1-5, with D uncertain. The CDR3 loop spans 15 amino acids. Trimming shortened V by 0 bases and J by 0 bases, and 7 bases separated the two germline ends. Germline V lookup: CDR1 SGHRS, CDR2 YFSETQ. The CDR3 sequence: CASSLGSDSNQPQHF. For the CDR3, the DNA is TGCGCCAGCAGCTTGGGTTCGGATAGCAATCAGCCCCAGCATTTT.

At least ten counts were recorded for this clonotype. CDR3 residues: CASSVGGKVDSPLHF. The CDR3 nucleotides are TGTGCCAGCAGCGTAGGGGGGAAAGTTGATTCACCCCTCCACTTT. The chain is built from TRBV9 and TRBJ1-6, with a tentative D call TRBD1 (5 bases). The CDR3 loop spans 15 amino acids. CDR1 and CDR2 (germline): SGDLS, YYNGEE. Trimming left V 0 bases short and J 8 bases short, with 12 bases between.

This sequence joins TRBV24-1 and TRBJ2-3, with D hard to call. The CDR3 is made up of 14 amino acids. CDR1 is KGHDR, CDR2 SFDVKD, per germline. The V end lost 4 bases, the J end lost 2 bases, and 9 bases lay between the germline ends. The CDR3 spells CATSDPRPTDTQYF. The CDR3 DNA reads TGTGCCACCAGTGACCCCCGCCCCACAGATACGCAGTATTTT.

This clonotype was picked up a small number of times. The CDR3 protein is CSARPWGGTSQETQYF. DNA for the CDR3: TGCAGTGCTAGACCGTGGGGGGGGACAAGTCAAGAGACCCAGTACTTC. This chain joins TRBV20-1 and TRBJ2-5, with D maybe TRBD2 (7 bases). The V end was cut by 2 bases, the J end by 2 bases, with 18 bases between. Looked up from germline, CDR1 is DFQATT and CDR2 is SNEGSKA (reference sequence). The CDR3 covers 16 residues.

This clonotype was seen many times. J is TRBJ2-2 and V is TRBV19; possible D gene TRBD1, 5 bases. CDR3 length equals 13 residues. V lost 4 bases to trimming and J lost 10 bases, with 13 bases between them. CDR1 and CDR2 from the germline V gene are LNHDA and SQIVND (reference sequence). The CDR3 here is CASSKIAGLELFF. The CDR3 bases are TGTGCCAGTAGTAAGATAGCAGGGTTGGAGCTGTTTTTT.

This clonotype has ten or more counts. The V and J genes are TRBV3-1 and TRBJ2-7; D is possibly TRBD2 (6 bases). The ends were cut back, 0 bases at V and 0 bases at J, with 15 bases in the middle. This CDR3 has 17 amino acids. Germline V CDR1 and CDR2: LGHDT, YNNKEL (reference sequence). CDR3: CASSQDGVAESSYEQYF. CDR3 in DNA: TGTGCCAGCAGCCAAGATGGGGTAGCGGAGAGCTCCTACGAGCAGTACTTC.

This clonotype has a count of ten or more. The rearrangement links TRBV11-3 to TRBJ2-6; the match to TRBD2 covers 7 bases. CDR1 SGHNT and CDR2 YENEEA come from the germline V gene. This CDR3 spans 16 amino acids. J lost 4 bases, V lost 5 bases, and 8 bases had no gene match. The CDR3: CASSPLGRAGANVLTF. The CDR3 DNA follows: TGTGCCAGCAGCCCCTTGGGGAGGGCCGGGGCCAACGTCCTGACTTTC.

This clonotype was counted many times. V usage is TRBV27 and J usage is TRBJ2-7, with 10 positions matching TRBD2. Germline V CDR1 and CDR2: MNHEY, SMNVEV (reference sequence). CDR3 size: 15 residues. V dropped 6 bases and J dropped 3; count of bases not matched to a gene: 8. The CDR3 region is CASSLRLAGLYEQYF. The CDR3 region has the DNA TGTGCCAGCAGCCTCCGACTAGCGGGCCTCTACGAGCAGTACTTC.

This clonotype has at least ten counts. The CDR3 nucleotides read TGCGCCAGCAGCCGGCTGGGGGGGTTTCAAGAGACCCAGTACTTC. Protein: CASSRLGGFQETQYF. The chain has TRBV5-1 and TRBJ2-5; 7 positions match TRBD2. The CDR3 is 15 residues long. Germline CDR1 is SGHRS and CDR2 is YFSETQ. Trimming took 4 bases from V and 2 from J; bases not matched to a gene: 8.

A remark on this clonotype: A far bigger clonotype differs at one base, so this is likely a read error. The chain has TRBV13 and TRBJ2-7; 7 bases are shared with TRBD2. The germline V gene encodes CDR1 PRHDT and CDR2 FYEKMQ (reference sequence). The length of the CDR3 is 16 residues. V was pared by 2 bases and J by 7 bases, with 14 bases of the junction left unmatched. CDR3 coding DNA: TGTGCCAGCAGCTTAAAATGGCGGGAGCAATACAATGAGCAGTACTTC. This gives the protein CASSLKWREQYNEQYF.